A single sample gave rise to the 9 T cell receptor beta chains below, sequenced in a study of CD4+ T cells in melanoma. Sequencing used immunoSEQ multiplex PCR; TCRdb keeps in-frame clones, though not all of them. The table lists some 14,000 clones, about 60% of them singletons, with over 11% in the top ten. Sequenced: cells from a culture (not recorded whether cultured in vitro). The receptors stem from a human donor with melanoma.

The genes are TRBV10-1 and TRBJ2-2; 13 positions agree with TRBD2. CDR1 and CDR2 from the germline V gene are WNHNN and SYGVQD (reference sequence). The CDR3 contains 16 residues. Trimming at V came to 3 bases and at J to 5 bases, leaving 3 bases not matched to a gene. CDR3 nucleotides: TGCGCCAGCAGTGATTCGGGACTAGCGGGGACCGGGGAGCTGTTTTTT. This translates into CASSDSGLAGTGELFF.

The V call is TRBV10-1, the J call TRBJ2-2; D gene uncertain. This CDR3 comprises 13 residues. Trimming took 2 bases from V and 6 from J, leaving 7 bases between them. CDR1 and CDR2 (germline): WNHNN, SYGVQD (reference sequence). CDR3 nucleotide sequence: TGCGCCAGCAGTGAGCAGTTATCCGGGGAGCTGTTTTTT. Its translation is CASSEQLSGELFF.

The chain joins TRBV5-1 to TRBJ1-2; tentatively, D is TRBD1 (5 bases). Germline V gene sequence: CDR1 SGHRS, CDR2 YFSETQ. The CDR3 runs to 14 residues. The germline V and J ends were trimmed by 1 base and 8 bases, with 15 bases remaining between them. In DNA, the CDR3 is TGCGCCAGCAGCTTGACGCAGGGAAACGGGGGCTACACCTTC. This encodes CASSLTQGNGGYTF.

This clone came up a few times. The J gene is TRBJ1-1, the V gene TRBV27, with 9 bases aligning to TRBD1. The junction had 2 bases not matched to a gene; V was cut back by 0 bases and J by 6 bases. Germline CDR1 reads MNHEY; CDR2 reads SMNVEV (reference sequence). This CDR3 has 14 residues. DNA for the CDR3: TGTGCCAGCAGTTTATCGGGACAGGGCGCTGAAGCTTTCTTT. Its translation: CASSLSGQGAEAFF.

The rearrangement joins TRBV27 to TRBJ1-3; D is ambiguous. Germline lookup yields CDR1 MNHEY and CDR2 SMNVEV (reference sequence). The CDR3 is made up of 14 amino acids. V gave up 2 bases and J gave up 3 bases, with 8 bases separating them. The CDR3 DNA is TGTGCCAGCAGTTTAAATCTTTTTGGAAACACCATATATTTT. This encodes CASSLNLFGNTIYF.

This clone ranks as medium-sized. The V and J genes are TRBV7-8 and TRBJ2-5, with a possible D match to TRBD1 (6 bases). V was clipped by 2 bases and J by 6 bases, with 13 bases between them. Germline CDR1 and CDR2: SGHVS and FQNEAQ. This CDR3 is built from 14 residues. This CDR3 is CASSLRLGAKTQYF. Written as DNA, the CDR3 is TGTGCCAGCAGCTTACGGTTGGGGGCCAAGACCCAGTACTTC.

This chain links TRBV9 with TRBJ1-3; possibly TRBD1 for D (6 bases). V lost 4 bases and J 2 bases, leaving 13 bases between the germline ends. Germline V gives CDR1 SGDLS, CDR2 YYNGEE. The CDR3 runs 15 residues. The CDR3 coding sequence is TGTGCCAGCAGCCCTCAGGGGCAAACTGGAAACACCATATATTTT. Its protein product is CASSPQGQTGNTIYF.

J is TRBJ2-7 and V is TRBV19, with 7 bases identical to TRBD1. Germline V CDR1 and CDR2: LNHDA, SQIVND (reference sequence). The CDR3 spans 15 residues. The V and J ends lost 1 base and 3 bases, in that order; junction bases with no gene match: 6. CDR3 DNA: TGTGCCAGTAGTATAGCTTCGACAGGGAACTACGAGCAGTACTTC. It codes for CASSIASTGNYEQYF.

In this sample, this clone turned up a few times. The chain combines TRBV7-9 with TRBJ1-1; D is undetermined. CDR1 SEHNR and CDR2 FQNEAQ come from the germline V gene (reference sequence). The CDR3 loop spans 12 amino acids. V lost 1 base to trimming and J lost 5 bases, with 5 bases between them. The CDR3 reads CASSLGPTEAFF. The CDR3 nucleotides read TGTGCCAGCAGCTTAGGTCCAACTGAAGCTTTCTTT.